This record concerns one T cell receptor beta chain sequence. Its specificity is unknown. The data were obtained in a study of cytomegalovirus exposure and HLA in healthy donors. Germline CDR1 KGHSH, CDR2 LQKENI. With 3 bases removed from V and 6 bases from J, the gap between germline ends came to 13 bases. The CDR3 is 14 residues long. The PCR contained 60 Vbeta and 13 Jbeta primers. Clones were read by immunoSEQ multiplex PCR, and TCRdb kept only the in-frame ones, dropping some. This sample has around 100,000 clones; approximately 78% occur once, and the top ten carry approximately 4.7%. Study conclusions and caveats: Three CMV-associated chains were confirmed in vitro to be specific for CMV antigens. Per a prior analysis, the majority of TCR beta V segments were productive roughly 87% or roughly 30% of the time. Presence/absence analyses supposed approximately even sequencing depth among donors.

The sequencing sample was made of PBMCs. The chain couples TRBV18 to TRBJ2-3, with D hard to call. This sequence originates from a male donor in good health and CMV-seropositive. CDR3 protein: CASSPAVLHDTQYF. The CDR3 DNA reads TGTGCCAGCTCACCGGCGGTACTCCATGATACGCAGTATTTT.